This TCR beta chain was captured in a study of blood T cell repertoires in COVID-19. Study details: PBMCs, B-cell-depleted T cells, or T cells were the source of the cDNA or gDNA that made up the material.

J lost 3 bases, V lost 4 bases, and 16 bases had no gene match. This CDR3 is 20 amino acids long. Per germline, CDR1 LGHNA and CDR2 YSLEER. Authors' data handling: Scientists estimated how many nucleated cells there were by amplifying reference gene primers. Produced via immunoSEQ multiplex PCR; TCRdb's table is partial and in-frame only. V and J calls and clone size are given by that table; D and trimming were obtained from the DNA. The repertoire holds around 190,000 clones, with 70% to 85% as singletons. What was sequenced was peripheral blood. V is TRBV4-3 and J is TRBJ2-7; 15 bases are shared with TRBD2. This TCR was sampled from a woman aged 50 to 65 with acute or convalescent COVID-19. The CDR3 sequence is CASSRDLRPGLAGGYYEQYF. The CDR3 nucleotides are TGCGCCAGCAGCCGGGATCTTCGGCCGGGACTAGCGGGAGGTTACTACGAGCAGTACTTC.